The clone carrying this T cell receptor (beta chain) was counted between two and nine times. The antigen remains undetermined. CDR1 and CDR2 from the germline V gene are SGHTA and FQGTGA. Trimming took 7 bases from V and 6 from J, leaving 13 bases between them. The CDR3 is 13 amino acids. This entry is derived from a study of T-cell memory formation after mild COVID-19. The overall study: Largely donor-specific sequence clusters came from a couple of donors. Study conclusions and caveats: Clones that contracted clustered mainly in CM and EM if CD4+ and in EMRA if CD8+. Later expanders leaned toward CD4+, whereas clones contracting from day 15 to 85 were balanced CD4/CD8.

TCR alpha and TCR beta cDNA libraries carrying sample barcodes and UMIs were produced by 5'RACE using constant-segment primers. TCRdb processed the 5' RACE reads anew with MiXCR; each CDR3 protein has one entry. The data hold roughly 400,000 distinct CDR3 sequences, with under 20% observed a single time. This chain connects TRBV7-3 to TRBJ2-1; unclear D gene. Input material: PBMCs or a T cell subset sorted from them (not recorded which). This TCR was recovered from a man aged 18 to 29 who had mild COVID-19 (a few samples of this study predate the infection). Cell type and time point are not known. The CDR3 nucleotides are TGTGCCAGCACCCCCCCAAATGGCAATGAGCAGTTCTTC. Translation gives CASTPPNGNEQFF.